This T cell receptor beta chain is drawn from a study of CD8+ T cells in alopecia areata. Study context: The duration of tofacitinib was 6 to 18 months, with 6 months off drug afterward.

The germline V gene encodes CDR1 SGHVS and CDR2 FQNEAQ. The CDR3 has 13 residues. The ends were cut back, 5 bases at V and 4 bases at J, with 9 bases in the middle. cDNA prepared by RNA extraction and subsequent reverse transcription served as the template for sequencing. This table comes from immunoSEQ multiplex PCR, and its TCRdb copy is limited to in-frame clones, with some not included. The sample includes some 200,000 clones, roughly 60% of them seen just once. Overall study results and limits: Expanded CD8+ clones among the top 100, and scalp clonality, were significantly decreased by tofacitinib.

Details on this clone: The target antigen is unknown.

Described treatment: oral pan-JAK inhibitor, 5-10 mg twice daily. Those with alopecia areata gave lesional scalp punch biopsies and peripheral blood. The researchers isolated CD4+ and CD8+ T cells from PBMCs by sorting. The chain links TRBV7-8 to TRBJ1-5; unclear D gene. Material: CD4+ T cells sorted from blood, obtained at week 24, from a patient treated with tofacitinib. This receptor was obtained from a human donor with alopecia areata. The CDR3 coding sequence is TGTGCCAGCAGCCCTGACGGAAATCAGCCCCAGCATTTT. Translated, it gives CASSPDGNQPQHF.